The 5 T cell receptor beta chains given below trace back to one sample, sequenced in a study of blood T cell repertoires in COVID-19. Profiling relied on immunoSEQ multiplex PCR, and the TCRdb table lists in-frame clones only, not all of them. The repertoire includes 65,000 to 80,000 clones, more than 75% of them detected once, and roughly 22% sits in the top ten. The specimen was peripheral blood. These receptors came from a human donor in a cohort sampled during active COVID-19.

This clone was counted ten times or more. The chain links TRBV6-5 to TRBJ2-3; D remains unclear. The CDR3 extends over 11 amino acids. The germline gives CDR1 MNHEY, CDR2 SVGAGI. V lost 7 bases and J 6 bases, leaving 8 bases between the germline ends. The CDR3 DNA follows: TGTGCCAGCACTGTCCTGGATACGCAGTATTTT. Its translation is CASTVLDTQYF.

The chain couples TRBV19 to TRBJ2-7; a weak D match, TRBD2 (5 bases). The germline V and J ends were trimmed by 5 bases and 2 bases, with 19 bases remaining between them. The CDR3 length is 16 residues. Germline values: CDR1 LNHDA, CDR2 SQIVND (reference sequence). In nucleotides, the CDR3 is TGTGCCAGTAGTCCCTTGATCGGAGGTCGGCCCTACGAGCAGTACTTC. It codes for CASSPLIGGRPYEQYF.

CDR3 coding DNA: TGTGCCAGCAGTCCTCCTAGCGGGTCTGAGACCCAGTACTTC. Its translation is CASSPPSGSETQYF. The V gene is TRBV2, the J gene TRBJ2-5; 8 bases line up with TRBD2. This CDR3 contains 14 residues. Per germline, CDR1 SNHLY and CDR2 FYNNEI. Trimming at V came to 5 bases and at J to 5 bases, leaving 7 bases not matched to a gene. Looking up the rest from reference TRBV2 and TRBJ2-5 gives the full variable domain: EPEVTQTPSHQVTQMGQEVILRCVPISNHLYFYWYRQILGQKVEFLVSFYNNEISEKSEIFDDQFSVERPDGSNFTLKIRSTKLEDSAMYFCASSPPSGSETQYFGPGTRLLVL.

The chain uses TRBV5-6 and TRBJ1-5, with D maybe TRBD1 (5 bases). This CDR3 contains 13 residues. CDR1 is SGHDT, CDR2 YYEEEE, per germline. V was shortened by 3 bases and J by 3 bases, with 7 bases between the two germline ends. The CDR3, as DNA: TGTGCCAGCAGCTCGGGACTCAATCAGCCCCAGCATTTT. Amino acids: CASSSGLNQPQHF. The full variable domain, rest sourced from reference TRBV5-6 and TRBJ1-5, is DAGVTQSPTHLIKTRGQQVTLRCSPKSGHDTVSWYQQALGQGPQFIFQYYEEEERQRGNFPDRFSGHQFPNYSSELNVNALLLGDSALYLCASSSGLNQPQHFGDGTRLSIL.

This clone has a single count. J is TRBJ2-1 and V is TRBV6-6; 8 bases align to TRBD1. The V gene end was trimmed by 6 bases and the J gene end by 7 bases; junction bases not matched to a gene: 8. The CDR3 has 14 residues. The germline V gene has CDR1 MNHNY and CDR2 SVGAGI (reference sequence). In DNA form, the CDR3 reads TGTGCCAGCAGAAGACAGGGGACGGGGAATGAGCAGTTCTTC. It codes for CASRRQGTGNEQFF.